One and the same sample provided the 22 T cell receptor beta chains below, sequenced in a study of identical twins. MiXCR, applied by TCRdb to the 5' RACE reads, yields one record per CDR3 protein. Here the sample spans approximately 550,000 distinct CDR3 sequences, 20% to 25% being singletons. These records were also assigned to another study, of yellow fever vaccine responses in identical twins.

The sequenced sample consisted of CD4+ T cells sorted from blood. The origin of the receptors is a woman aged 18-35 years in good health.

This clonotype has just a few counts. The genes are TRBV20-1 and TRBJ2-7; 7 nucleotides agree with TRBD1. Germline V gives CDR1 DFQATT, CDR2 SNEGSKA (reference sequence). Unmatched junction bases numbered 10, after V lost 4 bases and J lost 4 bases. CDR3 size: 14 residues. The CDR3, as DNA: TGCAGTGCTAAGGGACAAGGGGGCCCTTACGAGCAGTACTTC. It yields the protein CSAKGQGGPYEQYF.

This clonotype was found a few times. The chain links TRBV4-1 to TRBJ1-4; no definite D call. The V end lost 2 bases, the J end lost 8 bases, and 9 bases lay between the germline ends. The CDR3 consists of 13 residues. Germline V lookup: CDR1 MGHRA, CDR2 YSYEKL. CDR3: CASSQILGEKLFF. The CDR3 DNA follows: TGCGCCAGCAGCCAAATACTCGGAGAAAAACTGTTTTTT.

This clonotype was seen a handful of times. The J gene is TRBJ2-7, the V gene TRBV5-1; a weak D match, TRBD1 (8 bases). The V end was cut by 3 bases, the J end by 3 bases, with 13 bases between. The CDR3 is 14 residues long. Germline assignment: CDR1 SGHRS and CDR2 YFSETQ. The CDR3 here is CASSSTGGVYEQYF. The CDR3 nucleotides read TGCGCCAGCAGCTCCACAGGGGGGGTCTACGAGCAGTACTTC. Supplemented by reference TRBV5-1 and TRBJ2-7, the full variable domain reads KAGVTQTPRYLIKTRGQQVTLSCSPISGHRSVSWYQQTPGQGLQFLFEYFSETQRNKGNFPGRFSGRQFSNSRSEMNVSTLELGDSALYLCASSSTGGVYEQYFGPGTRLTVT.

This clonotype came up a few times. This chain uses TRBV5-1 with TRBJ2-7; tentatively, D is TRBD2 (5 bases). Trimming removed 0 bases from V and 0 bases from J, with 10 bases in between. This CDR3 is built from 15 residues. CDR1 SGHRS and CDR2 YFSETQ come from the germline V gene. CDR3 bases: TGCGCCAGCAGCTTGGAAGTAGCGTACTCCTACGAGCAGTACTTC. It translates to CASSLEVAYSYEQYF.

This clonotype occurred a few times. This sequence joins TRBV9 and TRBJ2-1; D is possibly TRBD1 (6 bases). V lost 2 bases and J 5 bases, leaving 17 bases between the germline ends. This CDR3 region has 16 residues. Germline CDR1 SGDLS, CDR2 YYNGEE. The CDR3 region has the DNA TGTGCCAGCAGCGTCTTCGCAGGGGTTAGGAACAATGAGCAGTTCTTC. Amino acid sequence: CASSVFAGVRNNEQFF.

This clonotype has just a few counts. The gene calls are TRBV5-1 and TRBJ2-2, with D perhaps being TRBD1 or TRBD2 (5 bases each). Between the trimmed V and J ends, which lost 2 bases and 7 bases, there was a span of 12 bases. The CDR3 is 14 residues long. The germline V gene has CDR1 SGHRS and CDR2 YFSETQ. CDR3 in amino acids: CASSFGTIDGELFF. Here the CDR3 DNA reads TGCGCCAGCAGCTTCGGGACGATTGACGGGGAGCTGTTTTTT.

The V and J genes are TRBV10-2 and TRBJ2-5; 12 positions match TRBD2. Germline values: CDR1 WSHSY, CDR2 SAAADI. V lost 9 bases, J lost 2 bases, and 19 bases stayed unmatched. The CDR3 length is 19 residues. CDR3 nucleotides: TGCGCCAGTAAAGATCGCGCTAGGACTAGCGGGATGGGGCAAGAGACCCAGTACTTC. Amino acids: CASKDRARTSGMGQETQYF.

CDR3 protein: CAISDKGGPDTQYF. As DNA, the CDR3 is TGTGCCATCAGTGATAAAGGGGGCCCAGATACGCAGTATTTT. The chain is built from TRBV10-3 and TRBJ2-3, with 7 bases matching TRBD1. This CDR3 comprises 14 residues. J gave up 4 bases and V 3 bases, and 4 bases lay outside the gene matches. Germline lookup yields CDR1 ENHRY and CDR2 SYGVKD.

The chain couples TRBV3-1 to TRBJ1-5, with D uncertain. This CDR3 contains 13 residues. Trimming pared 0 bases from V and 3 bases from J, leaving 3 bases between. Germline V gene sequence: CDR1 LGHDT, CDR2 YNNKEL (reference sequence). This chain's CDR3 is CASSQDTNQPQHF. The CDR3 coding sequence is TGTGCCAGCAGCCAAGATACCAATCAGCCCCAGCATTTT.

The V and J genes are TRBV10-3 and TRBJ2-2; maybe TRBD1 (6 bases). Germline-derived CDR1 and CDR2 are ENHRY and SYGVKD. The CDR3 has 14 residues. V gave up 2 bases and J gave up 5 bases, with 9 bases separating them. This chain's CDR3 is CAISELGQTGELFF. DNA of the CDR3: TGTGCCATCAGTGAGCTGGGACAAACCGGGGAGCTGTTTTTT.

The chain has TRBV7-3 and TRBJ1-1; 8 nucleotides line up with TRBD1. Looked up from germline, CDR1 is SGHTA and CDR2 is FQGTGA. The CDR3 is 14 amino acids. V shed 3 bases, J shed 1 base, and the junction held 1 base outside the gene matches. In nucleotides, the CDR3 is TGTGCCAGCAGCTTGGACAGGGAGAACACTGAAGCTTTCTTT. This sequence encodes CASSLDRENTEAFF. Combining the CDR3 with reference TRBV7-3 and TRBJ1-1 gives the whole variable domain GAGVSQTPSNKVTEKGKYVELRCDPISGHTALYWYRQSLGQGPEFLIYFQGTGAADDSGLPNDRFFAVRPEGSVSTLKIQRTERGDSAVYLCASSLDRENTEAFFGQGTRLTVV.

This clonotype was detected a few times. CDR3 sequence reads: CASSLYRDWLYNEQFF. CDR3 bases: TGTGCCAGCAGTTTGTACCGGGACTGGCTTTACAATGAGCAGTTCTTC. V and J are TRBV5-6 and TRBJ2-1, with D perhaps TRBD2 (6 bases). This CDR3 has 16 amino acids. The germline gives CDR1 SGHDT, CDR2 YYEEEE. With 5 bases removed from V and 4 bases from J, the gap between germline ends came to 19 bases.

The J gene is TRBJ2-3, the V gene TRBV5-1; 7 bases are a match to TRBD2. This CDR3 spans 16 amino acids. The V segment lost 4 bases and the J segment 2 bases; nucleotides outside the gene matches: 10. The V gene's germline CDR1 is SGHRS and CDR2 YFSETQ. The CDR3 region has the DNA TGCGCCAGCAGCCCTCCTGCTAGCGGATCCACAGATACGCAGTATTTT. It specifies CASSPPASGSTDTQYF.

The chain recombines TRBV15 with TRBJ1-2; D call uncertain. Trimming left V 0 bases short and J 7 bases short, with 9 bases between. Germline lookup yields CDR1 LNHNV and CDR2 YYDKDF (reference sequence). This CDR3 comprises 13 residues. CDR3 nucleotide sequence: TGTGCCACCAGCAGAGATTCTATCGGTGGCTACACCTTC. Amino acids: CATSRDSIGGYTF.

This clonotype was seen more than once but under ten times. In nucleotides, the CDR3 is TGCAGTGCTAGACAGGGACTTAATTCACCCCTCCACTTT. It translates to CSARQGLNSPLHF. The V and J genes are TRBV20-1 and TRBJ1-6, with a weak D call TRBD1 (5 bases). Germline CDR1 and CDR2: DFQATT and SNEGSKA (reference sequence). CDR3 size: 13 residues. Between the trimmed V and J ends, which lost 2 bases and 6 bases, there was a span of 8 bases.

The chain carries TRBV12-3 or TRBV12-4 and TRBJ1-3, with D unclear. The CDR3 is 15 amino acids. Trimming pared 6 bases from V and 0 bases from J, leaving 12 bases between. The CDR3, as DNA: TGTGCCAGCAGCCAACCGTCCGTCTCTGGAAACACCATATATTTT. It translates to CASSQPSVSGNTIYF.

This clonotype appeared once. V and J are TRBV9 and TRBJ2-1; no definite D call. The CDR3 spans 15 residues. The germline V gene encodes CDR1 SGDLS and CDR2 YYNGEE. Between the trimmed V and J ends, which lost 0 bases and 10 bases, there was a span of 17 bases. This CDR3 is CASSVGTELIREQFF. CDR3 sequence (DNA): TGTGCCAGCAGCGTAGGGACGGAGCTGATCCGGGAGCAGTTCTTC. The variable domain in full, completed from reference TRBV9 and TRBJ2-1, reads DSGVTQTPKHLITATGQRVTLRCSPRSGDLSVYWYQQSLDQGLQFLIQYYNGEERAKGNILERFSAQQFPDLHSELNLSSLELGDSALYFCASSVGTELIREQFFGPGTRLTVL.

This clonotype appeared once. The genes are TRBV3-1 and TRBJ2-7, with TRBD2 as a possible D gene (6 bases). Trimming took off 1 base at V and 7 bases at J, with 11 bases between the two ends. Germline V gene sequence: CDR1 LGHDT, CDR2 YNNKEL (reference sequence). The CDR3 runs 13 residues. Here the CDR3 reads CASSQVASAEQYF. CDR3 sequence (DNA): TGTGCCAGCAGCCAAGTGGCTAGCGCTGAGCAGTACTTC.

Ten or more counts support this clonotype. V is TRBV4-1 and J is TRBJ1-2; no clear D. V was cut by 1 base and J by 0 bases, with 9 bases left in between. CDR3 length: 15 residues. Germline V gives CDR1 MGHRA, CDR2 YSYEKL. In DNA form, the CDR3 reads TGCGCCAGCAGCCAAGGGGCGGACGCTAACTATGGCTACACCTTC. Translation gives CASSQGADANYGYTF.

The rearrangement uses TRBV25-1 and TRBJ2-7; D gene unclear. CDR1 is MGHDK, CDR2 SYGVNS, per germline. V was pared by 0 bases and J by 0 bases, with 3 bases between. This CDR3 contains 13 residues. DNA for the CDR3: TGTGCCAGCAGTGAATACGGCTCCTACGAGCAGTACTTC. This sequence encodes CASSEYGSYEQYF.

J is TRBJ2-1 and V is TRBV28; 9 bases align to TRBD2. Trimming at V came to 4 bases and at J to 6 bases, leaving 10 bases not matched to a gene. From germline, CDR1 is MDHEN and CDR2 SYDVKM. This CDR3 has 16 residues. CDR3 in amino acids: CASSSVGTSIVNEQFF. Here the CDR3 DNA reads TGTGCCAGCAGTTCCGTTGGGACTAGCATTGTCAATGAGCAGTTCTTC.

The table lists this clonotype with a few counts. This rearrangement joins TRBV5-1 to TRBJ2-1; a possible D gene is TRBD1 (6 bases). Trimming took off 1 base at V and 4 bases at J, with 12 bases between the two ends. This CDR3 has 15 residues. The germline CDR1 and CDR2 sequences are SGHRS and YFSETQ. CDR3 region: CASSLTGQEYNEQFF. In nucleotides, the CDR3 is TGCGCCAGCAGCTTGACGGGACAAGAGTACAATGAGCAGTTCTTC.